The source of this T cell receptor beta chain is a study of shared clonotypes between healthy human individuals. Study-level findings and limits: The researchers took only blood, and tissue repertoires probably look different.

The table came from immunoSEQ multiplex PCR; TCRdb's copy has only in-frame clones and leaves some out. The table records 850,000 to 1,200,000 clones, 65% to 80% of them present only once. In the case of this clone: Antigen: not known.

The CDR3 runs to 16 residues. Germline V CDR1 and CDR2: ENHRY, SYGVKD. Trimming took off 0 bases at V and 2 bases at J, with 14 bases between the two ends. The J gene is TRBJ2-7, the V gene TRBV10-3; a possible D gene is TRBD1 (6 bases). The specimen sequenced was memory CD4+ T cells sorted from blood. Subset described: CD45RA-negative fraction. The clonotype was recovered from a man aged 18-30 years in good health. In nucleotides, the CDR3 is TGTGCCATCAGTGAGTCCTCCGGCAGGGGAACCTACGAGCAGTACTTC. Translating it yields CAISESSGRGTYEQYF.